This TCR beta chain was captured in a study of T-cell memory formation after mild COVID-19 (dated by TCRdb to the early 2020s). In the study overall: TCR sequence clusters from the two donors were found to be largely donor specific. The cohort comprised two young, previously healthy adult volunteers, one female and one male. Longitudinal TCRalpha and TCRbeta repertoire sequencing tracked T-cell clones expanding and contracting after mild COVID-19 in a couple of donors. What the study reported, not specific to this receptor: The detection of some responding clones in pre-infection memory suggests that pre-existing cross-reactive memory T cells joined the SARS-CoV-2 response. Balanced CD4/CD8 phenotypes were observed for clones contracting from day 15 to 85, whereas a bias towards CD4+ was observed for a second wave of clones expanding from day 15 to 37. Only two mild cases were covered in the study, and larger cohorts including severe cases with pre-infection samples were considered necessary. The second-wave clones that peaked on day 37 were not confirmed to be SARS-CoV-2 specific. Contracting CD4+ clones turned up mainly in the CM and EM memory subsets, whereas EMRA was where CD8+ clones were enriched.

PBMCs were isolated by Ficoll-Paque density gradient centrifugation. For this clonotype: Its recognized antigen is unknown. One base away there is no much larger clone; base qualities are not given.

For this chain, trimming is 4 bases at the V end and 3 bases at the J end, and the number of junction bases without a gene match is 7. The germline V gene yields SNHLY for CDR1 and FYNNEI for CDR2. Including cysteine and phenylalanine, the CDR3 has 15 amino acids. CDR3 DNA is the only sequence kept; it has 45 bases, read in frame from the first base. The reads were generated on an Illumina NovaSeq 6000. cDNA libraries for TCRalpha and TCRbeta were prepared by 5'RACE using constant-segment primers, with sample barcodes and unique molecular identifiers added. RNA was extracted from every sample with Trizol reagent. Libraries were amplified in two PCR steps, with a second sample barcode and Illumina TruSeq adapters added in the second step. Sequencing of libraries was performed on an Illumina NovaSeq with 2 x 150 bp paired-end reads. In the original analysis: The reads were demultiplexed and collapsed into UMI-guided consensus sequences using migec v1.2.7. Using mixcr v2.1.11, UMI consensuses were aligned to TRA and TRB V and J templates and then assembled into clonotypes. A clonotype was counted as expanded or contracted only when both edgeR and NoisET called the clonotype significant, with the noise models trained on biological replicates. For edgeR calls, the cutoffs were a false discovery rate-adjusted p below 0.01 and a log2 fold-change threshold of 1. As an exploratory analysis of dynamics, PCA with hierarchical clustering was applied to max-normalized trajectories of the 1000 most abundant clonotypes. Each responding clone was given a CD4 or CD8 phenotype based on the CD4+ and CD8+ repertoires, which had been sequenced separately. TCRdb redid the processing of the public reads, applying fastp at Q25 and MiXCR, and retained in-frame beta chains. Every entry covers one CDR3 protein and lists the most common genes and DNA from its rows. Here the V and J calls rest on TCRdb's processing, not on the authors' analysis. Present in this sample are tens of thousands of distinct CDR3 sequences, 9.3% of which were seen just once. About 11% of the sample goes to the ten largest clones.

Recombination joined TRBV2 with TRBJ2-3; 7 central bases correspond to TRBD2. The specimen sequenced was PBMCs or a T cell subset sorted from them (not recorded which). This receptor was identified in an adult woman who had mild COVID-19 (a few samples of this study predate the infection). The sample titles of this study are shuffled in the database, so cell type and time point are left out; the donor was told from shared clones. The sequence in DNA is TGTGCCAGCAGTGTGGGGGGGAGCGGGACAGATACGCAGTATTTT. This sequence encodes CASSVGGSGTDTQYF.